This T cell receptor (beta chain) was documented in a study of cytomegalovirus exposure and HLA in healthy donors. Study as a whole: Early release data held 75 million to 100 million unique TCRs from HLA-typed donors.

This clone has just one count. The antigen is undetermined. Findings and limits, study-wide: Information on immune exposure was restricted to one variable (CMV serostatus).

The germline CDR1 and CDR2 sequences are SNHLY and FYNNEI. With 6 bases removed from V and 6 bases from J, the gap between germline ends came to 21 bases. This CDR3 contains 16 residues. With 60 Vbeta and 13 Jbeta primers, the PCR was carried out. Assay used: immunoSEQ multiplex PCR; TCRdb lists only in-frame clones, some missing. In the table there are some 130,000 clones, around 77% of which are singletons. The TCR sequence derives from a man aged 25-45 years in good health. Material: PBMCs. This sequence joins TRBV2 and TRBJ1-5; a possible D gene is TRBD1 (5 bases). CDR3 region: CASSFGDSPGFQPQHF. CDR3 DNA sequence: TGTGCCAGCAGCTTTGGTGACAGTCCAGGGTTTCAGCCCCAGCATTTT.